In its sample, the clone carrying this TCR beta chain was seen a few times. Treatment denoted: roughly 20 received Ad26.COV2.S at low or high dose, single or two shots; five or six received placebo; per-sample allocation not given. Specimen acquisition occurred on day 63 following the initial vaccine or placebo injection. Boston hosted the donor, who was an adult aged 18-55 years. Ad26.COV2.S expressed prefusion-stabilized spike from the original Wuhan strain. The sample comes from a study of Ad26.COV2.S vaccination and SARS-CoV-2 variants. The germline V gene has CDR1 SGHRS and CDR2 YFSETQ. With 1 base removed from V and 9 bases from J, the gap between germline ends came to 5 bases. The CDR3 contains 12 residues. Sequencing was performed with immunoSEQ multiplex PCR; in TCRdb, only in-frame clones are kept and a portion is missing. The table has about 350,000 clones, approximately 81% seen once.

The V call is TRBV5-1, the J call TRBJ1-6; D gene uncertain. The clonotype originates from a person aged 18 to 65 who received the Ad26.COV2.S COVID-19 vaccine or a placebo. The specimen was peripheral blood, collected in a trial of Ad26.COV2.S vaccine versus placebo. CDR3 bases: TGCGCCAGCAGCTTGTACGGTTCACCCCTCCACTTT. This gives the protein CASSLYGSPLHF.